Below are 6 T cell receptor beta chains sequenced from a single sample in a study of blood T cell repertoires in COVID-19. Assay used: immunoSEQ multiplex PCR; TCRdb lists only in-frame clones, some missing. The sample has more than 80,000 clones, 86% seen once; the top ten hold 1.5% to 2%. The sequenced sample consisted of peripheral blood. These receptors originate from a man aged 80 or over with acute or convalescent COVID-19.

The chain carries TRBV7-9 and TRBJ1-2; D unclear. The CDR3 consists of 14 residues. The V gene lost 0 bases and the J gene lost 0 bases, with 5 bases spanning the gap. CDR1 and CDR2 from the germline V gene are SEHNR and FQNEAQ (reference sequence). The CDR3 loop is CASSLAKTNYGYTF. The CDR3 coding sequence is TGTGCCAGCAGCTTAGCCAAAACTAACTATGGCTACACCTTC. Complete variable domain (other parts from reference TRBV7-9 and TRBJ1-2): DTGVSQNPRHKITKRGQNVTFRCDPISEHNRLYWYRQTLGQGPEFLTYFQNEAQLEKSRLLSDRFSAERPKGSFSTLEIQRTEQGDSAMYLCASSLAKTNYGYTFGSGTRLTVV.

The chain employs TRBV7-2 and TRBJ1-5, with TRBD1 identical over 7 bases. This CDR3 spans 15 amino acids. Germline CDR1 and CDR2: SGHTA and FQGNSA. Trimming cost V 5 bases and J 3 bases; bases outside gene matches: 7. CDR3 protein: CASSTQQGNNQPQHF. The CDR3 DNA sequence: TGTGCCAGCAGCACACAACAGGGGAACAATCAGCCCCAGCATTTT.

This clone was counted a few times. This rearrangement joins TRBV11-3 to TRBJ2-2; 8 positions agree with TRBD2. Trimming at V came to 5 bases and at J to 7 bases, leaving 3 bases not matched to a gene. From germline, CDR1 is SGHNT and CDR2 YENEEA. This CDR3 has 13 residues. CDR3 in amino acids: CASSTGTSGELFF. The CDR3 region has the DNA TGTGCCAGCAGCACCGGGACTAGCGGGGAGCTGTTTTTT.

The gene calls are TRBV19 and TRBJ2-2; 8 bases agree with TRBD1. Germline V lookup: CDR1 LNHDA, CDR2 SQIVND (reference sequence). J gave up 1 base and V 3 bases, and 10 bases lay outside the gene matches. CDR3 length: 18 amino acids. CDR3 bases: TGTGCCAGTAGTATGGATCGAGGGGGGACAGGGAACACCGGGGAGCTGTTTTTT. Protein product: CASSMDRGGTGNTGELFF.

V is TRBV24-1 and J is TRBJ2-5; TRBD2 matches 9 bases. The junction had 14 bases not matched to a gene; V was cut back by 2 bases and J by 5 bases. The length of the CDR3 is 18 residues. Germline V gene sequence: CDR1 KGHDR, CDR2 SFDVKD. CDR3 bases: TGTGCCACCAGTGATTCCCGGGAAAGGGGACTAGCTATGGAGACCCAGTACTTC. It is translated as CATSDSRERGLAMETQYF.

The V call is TRBV28, the J call TRBJ2-2; maybe TRBD1 (7 bases). The CDR3 loop spans 15 amino acids. Germline V gene data show CDR1 as MDHEN and CDR2 as SYDVKM. V lost 5 bases and J lost 5, with 15 bases in between. The CDR3 region is CASSPGGSVTGELFF. The CDR3 region has the DNA TGTGCCAGCAGTCCAGGGGGGTCAGTTACCGGGGAGCTGTTTTTT.